What follows are 13 T cell receptor beta chains derived from one specimen sequenced in a study of T-cell memory formation after mild COVID-19. TCRdb analysed the 5' RACE reads with MiXCR anew, one entry per CDR3 protein. The table records roughly 260,000 distinct CDR3 sequences, 16% of them present only once. The sample taken for sequencing was PBMCs or a T cell subset sorted from them (not recorded which). These receptors originate from a man aged 18 to 30 who had mild COVID-19 (a few samples of this study predate the infection). Cell type and time point are not known.

This clonotype has at least ten counts. This sequence joins TRBV12-3 or TRBV12-4 and TRBJ1-5; D possibly corresponds to TRBD1 (5 bases). This CDR3 is built from 16 residues. V was cut by 5 bases and J by 0 bases, with 14 bases left in between. As DNA, the CDR3 is TGTGCCAGCAGTACGCAGACAGTGGCTAGCAATCAGCCCCAGCATTTT. It yields the protein CASSTQTVASNQPQHF.

The CDR3 is CASSQDLGGYEQFF. The CDR3 DNA is TGCGCCAGCAGCCAAGATCTGGGGGGATATGAGCAGTTCTTC. The chain links TRBV4-1 to TRBJ2-1; D is perhaps TRBD2 (6 bases). Germline V lookup: CDR1 MGHRA, CDR2 YSYEKL. There are 14 residues in the CDR3. Trimming shortened V by 0 bases and J by 8 bases, and 11 bases separated the two germline ends.

The genes are TRBV7-2 and TRBJ1-2, with TRBD1 matching over 8 bases. CDR1 and CDR2 from the germline V gene are SGHTA and FQGNSA. V lost 5 bases and J lost 3; bases outside the gene matches: 5. The CDR3 is 14 amino acids. CDR3 nucleotide sequence: TGTGCCAGCAGCCTACAACAGGGGGACTATGGCTACACCTTC. This sequence encodes CASSLQQGDYGYTF. The complete variable domain, with remaining parts taken from reference TRBV7-2 and TRBJ1-2, reads GAGVSQSPSNKVTEKGKDVELRCDPISGHTALYWYRQSLGQGLEFLIYFQGNSAPDKSGLPSDRFSAERTGGSVSTLTIQRTQQEDSAVYLCASSLQQGDYGYTFGSGTRLTVV.

This chain uses TRBV7-8 with TRBJ2-1; no reliable D call. Germline CDR1 SGHVS, CDR2 FQNEAQ. V lost 0 bases and J lost 13, with 13 bases in between. The CDR3 runs 13 residues. The CDR3 bases are TGTGCCAGCAGCTTAGCGGCGGTTAGGGAACAGTTCTTC. The encoded protein is CASSLAAVREQFF.

CDR3 sequence (DNA): TGTGCCAGCAGGACCGGGACCCAACCCTACAATGAGCAGTTCTTC. This sequence encodes CASRTGTQPYNEQFF. The V and J genes are TRBV6-5 and TRBJ2-1; D assignment may be TRBD1 or TRBD2 (5 bases each). V lost 6 bases and J 2 bases, leaving 14 bases between the germline ends. Germline V gives CDR1 MNHEY, CDR2 SVGAGI. This CDR3 is built from 15 residues.

About this clonotype itself: One end of the junction fails to match germline, which may point to a read error. The J gene is TRBJ2-5, the V gene TRBV7-7; TRBD2 matches at 10 bases. This CDR3 contains 15 residues. Germline CDR1 and CDR2: SSHAT and FNYEAQ (reference sequence). The CDR3 sequence is CASSYGLADKETQYF. CDR3 coding DNA: TGTGCTAGCAGCTATGGACTAGCGGACAAAGAGACCCAGTACTTC.

V usage is TRBV12-3 or TRBV12-4 and J usage is TRBJ2-6; the D gene is possibly TRBD1 (5 bases). The CDR3 runs 16 residues. V gave up 5 bases and J gave up 0 bases, with 11 bases separating them. This CDR3 reads CASSPSGSSGANVLTF. The CDR3 region has the DNA TGTGCCAGCAGTCCCTCAGGGTCCTCTGGGGCCAACGTCCTGACTTTC.

The rearrangement joins TRBV6-5 to TRBJ1-1; TRBD1 matches at 9 bases. The trim removed 7 bases at V and 5 bases at J, leaving 11 bases unmatched. CDR3 length: 15 amino acids. Per the germline V gene, CDR1 is MNHEY and CDR2 is SVGAGI. The CDR3 sequence is CASTRTTGGFTEAFF. Here the CDR3 DNA reads TGTGCCAGCACACGAACGACAGGGGGATTTACTGAAGCTTTCTTT.

The CDR3 DNA sequence: TGCAGTGCTAGACGGGGCAATGAGCAGTTCTTC. It translates to CSARRGNEQFF. The gene calls are TRBV20-1 and TRBJ2-1; tentative D call: TRBD2 (5 bases). The CDR3 loop spans 11 amino acids. The V gene lost 2 bases and the J gene lost 6 bases, with 5 bases spanning the gap. Germline CDR1 is DFQATT and CDR2 is SNEGSKA (reference sequence).

This clonotype was seen a few times. The chain combines TRBV15 with TRBJ2-1; no clear D. The CDR3 extends over 13 amino acids. Germline V gene data show CDR1 as LNHNV and CDR2 as YYDKDF (reference sequence). V lost 0 bases and J lost 6, with 6 bases in between. CDR3 amino acids: CATSRDQANEQFF. Here the CDR3 DNA reads TGTGCCACCAGCAGAGATCAAGCCAATGAGCAGTTCTTC.

The rearrangement uses TRBV11-2 and TRBJ2-7; D ambiguous. Per the germline V gene, CDR1 is SGHAT and CDR2 is FQNNGV. V lost 5 bases and J 3 bases, leaving 20 bases between the germline ends. This CDR3 contains 16 residues. CDR3 residues: CASSTTGWGQVYEQYV. CDR3 DNA sequence: TGTGCCAGCAGCACGACCGGATGGGGTCAGGTCTACGAGCAGTACGTC.

The rearrangement joins TRBV5-6 to TRBJ1-1, with D possibly being TRBD1 (5 bases). The CDR3 covers 14 residues. CDR1 and CDR2 from the germline V gene are SGHDT and YYEEEE. V lost 6 bases, J lost 4 bases, and 16 bases lay in between. CDR3 residues: CASNLRGTGTEAFF. The CDR3 DNA follows: TGTGCCAGCAACCTCCGGGGGACTGGCACTGAAGCTTTCTTT.

This chain connects TRBV20-1 to TRBJ2-7; the D call may be TRBD1 or TRBD2 (6 bases each). The CDR3 is 14 amino acids. The V gene lost 6 bases and the J gene lost 0 bases, with 15 bases spanning the gap. Germline V CDR1 and CDR2: DFQATT, SNEGSKA (reference sequence). The CDR3 DNA sequence: TGCAGTGCCACCTCGGGGGCAAGCTCCTACGAGCAGTACGTC. Encoded protein: CSATSGASSYEQYV.